Described below is a single T cell receptor beta chain sequence and its context. The germline V gene encodes CDR1 MNHEY and CDR2 SMNVEV (reference sequence). Trimming removed 0 bases from V and 9 bases from J, with 18 bases in between. The length of the CDR3 is 16 residues. Lymphocytes (intraepithelial and lamina propria) were released by processing the graft tissue. The data are from a study of graft-versus-host responses after intestinal transplantation. TCRdb's copy holds only in-frame clones and misses some; the assay was immunoSEQ multiplex PCR. The data hold tens of thousands of clones, with roughly nine tenths observed a single time.

The sequence was collected from a human patient who received an intestinal transplant, so some T cells may come from the graft donor. Here the sequenced sample was ileum tissue, taken around 350 days after transplant. The V call is TRBV27, the J call TRBJ2-1; a possible D gene is TRBD2 (5 bases). The CDR3 DNA sequence: TGTGCCAGCAGTTTATCGACGGGCGCCGCGGAGGTTGAGCAGTTCTTC. Translated: CASSLSTGAAEVEQFF.